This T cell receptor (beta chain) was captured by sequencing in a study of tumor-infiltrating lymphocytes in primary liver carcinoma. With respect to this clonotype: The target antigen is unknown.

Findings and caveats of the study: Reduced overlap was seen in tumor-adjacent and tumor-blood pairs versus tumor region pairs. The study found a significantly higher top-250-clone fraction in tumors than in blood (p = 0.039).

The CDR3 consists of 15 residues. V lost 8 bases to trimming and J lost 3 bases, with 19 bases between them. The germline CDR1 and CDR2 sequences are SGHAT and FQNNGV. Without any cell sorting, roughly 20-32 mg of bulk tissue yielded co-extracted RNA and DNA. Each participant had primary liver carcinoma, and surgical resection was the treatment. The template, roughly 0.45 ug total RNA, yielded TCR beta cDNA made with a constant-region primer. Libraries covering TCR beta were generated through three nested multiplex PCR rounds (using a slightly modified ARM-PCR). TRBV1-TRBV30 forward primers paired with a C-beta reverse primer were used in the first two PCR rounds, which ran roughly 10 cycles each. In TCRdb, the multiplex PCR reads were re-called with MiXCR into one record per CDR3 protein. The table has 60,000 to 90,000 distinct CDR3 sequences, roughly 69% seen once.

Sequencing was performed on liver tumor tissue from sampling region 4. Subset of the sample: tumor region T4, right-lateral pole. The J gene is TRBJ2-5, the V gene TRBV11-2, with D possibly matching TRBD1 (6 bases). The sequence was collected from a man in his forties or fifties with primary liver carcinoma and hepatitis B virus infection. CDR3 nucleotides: TGTGCCAGCTGCACCCCGGAGACAGGAGAAGAGACCCAGTACTTC. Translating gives CASCTPETGEETQYF.